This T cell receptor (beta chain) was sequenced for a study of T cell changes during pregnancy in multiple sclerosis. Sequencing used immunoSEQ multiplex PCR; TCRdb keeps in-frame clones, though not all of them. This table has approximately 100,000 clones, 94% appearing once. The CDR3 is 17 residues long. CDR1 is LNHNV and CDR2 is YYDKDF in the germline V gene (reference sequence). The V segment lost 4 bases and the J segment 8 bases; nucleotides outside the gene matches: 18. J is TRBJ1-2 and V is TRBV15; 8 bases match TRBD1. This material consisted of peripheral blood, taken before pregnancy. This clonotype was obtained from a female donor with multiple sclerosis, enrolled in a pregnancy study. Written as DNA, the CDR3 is TGTGCCACCAGCACCAGGGGGCCCAGGGAAATTTATTCCGGCTACACCTTC. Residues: CATSTRGPREIYSGYTF.